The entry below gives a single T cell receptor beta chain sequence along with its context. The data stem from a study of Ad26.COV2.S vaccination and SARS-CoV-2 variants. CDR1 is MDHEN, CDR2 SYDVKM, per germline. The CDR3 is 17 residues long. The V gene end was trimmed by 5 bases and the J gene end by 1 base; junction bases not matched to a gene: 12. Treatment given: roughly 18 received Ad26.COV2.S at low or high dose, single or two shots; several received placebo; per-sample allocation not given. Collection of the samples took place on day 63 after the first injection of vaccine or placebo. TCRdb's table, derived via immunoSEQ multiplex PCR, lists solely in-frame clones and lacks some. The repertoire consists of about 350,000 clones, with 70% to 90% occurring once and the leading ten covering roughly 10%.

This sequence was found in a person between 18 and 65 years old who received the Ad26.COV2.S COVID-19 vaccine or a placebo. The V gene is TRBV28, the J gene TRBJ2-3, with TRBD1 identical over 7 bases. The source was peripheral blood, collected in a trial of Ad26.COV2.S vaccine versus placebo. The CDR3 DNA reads TGTGCCAGCAGTCCAAAAAGGACAGGTATACGCACAGATACGCAGTATTTT. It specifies CASSPKRTGIRTDTQYF.